This record concerns one T cell receptor beta chain sequence. Ages ranged from about 18 to 89 years, with residence in approximately 23 US areas. Participant-given clinical history determined each cohort assignment. The V and J ends lost 6 bases and 2 bases, in that order; junction bases with no gene match: 7. Per germline, CDR1 SGHRS and CDR2 YFSETQ. The length of the CDR3 is 15 residues. The data are from a study of blood T cell repertoires in COVID-19. Study details: Sample material is recorded as cDNA or gDNA derived from T cells, B-cell-depleted T cells, or PBMCs.

The authors' processing: By means of reference gene primer amplification, nucleated cell counts were estimated. Here immunoSEQ multiplex PCR was the method, and the copy in TCRdb shows in-frame clones only, minus some. V and J calls plus clone size are reproduced from that table; the DNA served to infer D and trimming. The sample lists about 370,000 clones, 75% to 90% occurring once. The receptor was derived from a man aged 18 to 30 who had recovered from COVID-19. Specimen: PBMCs or T cells enriched from blood (not recorded which). The chain combines TRBV5-1 with TRBJ1-4, with 7 bases fitting TRBD1. CDR3 in amino acids: CASTRKGGTNEKLFF. The CDR3 coding sequence is TGCGCCAGCACGAGGAAAGGGGGCACTAATGAAAAACTGTTTTTT.